A single sample gave rise to the 17 T cell receptor beta chains below, sequenced in a study of early T cells in non-severe SARS-CoV-2 infection. TCRdb fed the 5' RACE reads into MiXCR, producing one record per CDR3 protein. The table lists about 54,000 distinct CDR3 sequences, less than 9.5% of them singletons. The input for sequencing was whole blood, taken at baseline. The receptors originated from an adult who was a healthcare worker with PCR-confirmed SARS-CoV-2 infection or an uninfected control (not recorded which).

This chain joins TRBV28 and TRBJ1-6; D unclear. This CDR3 comprises 14 residues. V was trimmed by 6 bases and J by 9 bases, leaving 15 bases between them. CDR1 and CDR2 (germline): MDHEN, SYDVKM. In nucleotides, the CDR3 is TGTGCCAGCAGCCCCCCCGGGCGCGGTTCACCCCTCCACTTT. It is translated as CASSPPGRGSPLHF.

A few counts support this clonotype. This chain connects TRBV12-3 or TRBV12-4 to TRBJ2-5; 7 bases align to TRBD2. Germline trimming cut 8 bases from V and 4 bases from J; bases unmatched to any gene: 13. The CDR3 extends over 15 amino acids. CDR3 amino acids: CASSRTGTNLETQYF. CDR3 nucleotide sequence: TGTGCCAGCTCCCGAACCGGGACTAACTTAGAGACCCAGTACTTC.

At least ten counts were recorded for this clonotype. The V and J genes are TRBV4-2 and TRBJ2-3, with 11 bases fitting TRBD2. Germline CDR1 LGHNA, CDR2 YNFKEQ. This CDR3 contains 18 residues. The trim removed 1 base at V and 0 bases at J, leaving 6 bases unmatched. The CDR3 bases are TGTGCCAGCAGCCAAGCTCTAGCGGGAGGTCTAAGCACAGATACGCAGTATTTT. Translating it yields CASSQALAGGLSTDTQYF.

This clonotype was seen at least ten times. V and J are TRBV9 and TRBJ1-4, with a tentative D call TRBD1 (5 bases). Germline assignment: CDR1 SGDLS and CDR2 YYNGEE. Trimming pared 4 bases from V and 0 bases from J, leaving 13 bases between. CDR3 length equals 16 residues. The chain's CDR3 is CASSRQTISTNEKLFF. The CDR3 DNA is TGTGCCAGCAGCCGACAGACCATTTCAACTAATGAAAAACTGTTTTTT.

This clonotype was found many times. The junction and the germline gene differ at one end; a read error may be behind it. V gene TRBV24-1 combines with J gene TRBJ2-1; D unresolved. The CDR3 has 15 amino acids. Germline V gives CDR1 KGHDR, CDR2 SFDVKD. In DNA form, the CDR3 reads TGTGCCACCAATGATCCTTCGTTAACCTACAATGAGCAGTTCTTC. It translates to CATNDPSLTYNEQFF.

This clonotype was seen repeatedly, ten times or more. This chain links TRBV11-3 with TRBJ1-5; a weak D match, TRBD1 (6 bases). CDR1 and CDR2 (germline): SGHNT, YENEEA. V gave up 0 bases and J gave up 6 bases, with 12 bases separating them. This CDR3 is built from 15 residues. CDR3 amino acids: CASSLERGALQPQHF. In DNA form, the CDR3 reads TGTGCCAGCAGCTTAGAGAGGGGGGCTCTTCAGCCCCAGCATTTT.

By proportion, this clonotype is medium-sized (0.01 to 0.1%). The gene calls are TRBV29-1 and TRBJ1-5; tentatively, D is TRBD1 (6 bases). The CDR3 loop spans 16 amino acids. Per the germline V gene, CDR1 is SQVTM and CDR2 is ANQGSEA. Between the trimmed V and J ends, which lost 5 bases and 0 bases, there was a span of 17 bases. The CDR3 is CSVILQGRSSNQPQHF. CDR3 nucleotides: TGCAGCGTTATCCTCCAGGGGAGGAGTAGCAATCAGCCCCAGCATTTT.

This clonotype was seen repeatedly, ten times or more. The genes are TRBV7-2 and TRBJ2-3; 9 bases map to TRBD2. The CDR3 loop spans 16 amino acids. Losses at the gene ends were 4 bases for V and 4 bases for J; bases not matched to a gene: 9. Germline V gene data show CDR1 as SGHTA and CDR2 as FQGNSA. The CDR3 DNA sequence: TGTGCCAGCAGCTCCTATAGCGGGAGTAGGGCAGATACGCAGTATTTT. Translated: CASSSYSGSRADTQYF.

This clonotype was seen a handful of times. The J gene is TRBJ2-4, the V gene TRBV19; D is uncertain. There are 15 residues in the CDR3. V lost 2 bases and J 0 bases, leaving 8 bases between the germline ends. CDR1 and CDR2 (germline): LNHDA, SQIVND (reference sequence). The CDR3 sequence: CASSILPLAKNIQYF. The CDR3 nucleotides read TGTGCCAGTAGTATACTCCCTCTAGCCAAAAACATTCAGTACTTC.

The chain employs TRBV5-1 and TRBJ2-7; no clear D. The CDR3 totals 12 residues. Deletions cut 0 bases from V and 5 bases from J, with 6 bases between. Germline-derived CDR1 and CDR2 are SGHRS and YFSETQ. CDR3 region: CASSLEGNEQYF. CDR3 DNA sequence: TGCGCCAGCAGCTTGGAAGGGAACGAGCAGTACTTC.

This clonotype was seen repeatedly, ten times or more. V gene TRBV18 combines with J gene TRBJ2-3; 8 nucleotides match TRBD2. This CDR3 has 17 amino acids. The germline gives CDR1 KGHSH, CDR2 LQKENI. The V segment lost 3 bases and the J segment 3 bases; nucleotides outside the gene matches: 11. This CDR3 reads CASSPITSSGRTDTQYF. As DNA, the CDR3 is TGTGCCAGCTCACCGATTACTAGCAGCGGGAGAACAGATACGCAGTATTTT.

In this sample, this clonotype turned up a few times. V and J are TRBV14 and TRBJ2-7, with TRBD2 matching over 11 bases. Germline V gene sequence: CDR1 SGHDN, CDR2 FVKESK. The CDR3 covers 15 residues. V shed 4 bases and J 4 bases; nucleotides not matched to a gene: 6. CDR3: CASSLTSGRLYEQYF. The CDR3 DNA reads as TGTGCCAGCAGCCTTACTAGCGGGAGACTATACGAGCAGTACTTC. The variable domain in full, with the rest retrieved from reference TRBV14 and TRBJ2-7, is EAGVTQFPSHSVIEKGQTVTLRCDPISGHDNLYWYRRVMGKEIKFLLHFVKESKQDESGMPNNRFLAERTGGTYSTLKVQPAELEDSGVYFCASSLTSGRLYEQYFGPGTRLTVT.

This clonotype was seen repeatedly, ten times or more. The chain links TRBV25-1 to TRBJ2-7, with D perhaps matching TRBD2 (6 bases). This CDR3 contains 15 residues. V was cut by 3 bases and J by 5 bases, with 17 bases left in between. Germline CDR1 and CDR2: MGHDK and SYGVNS. CDR3 loop: CASSDRRGSGDEQYF. CDR3 nucleotide sequence: TGTGCCAGCAGTGATCGTAGGGGTTCGGGGGACGAGCAGTACTTC.

This clonotype was seen at least ten times. At one of its ends the junction is not consistent with the germline gene, which may arise from a read error. V and J are TRBV13 and TRBJ2-1; 9 bases are shared with TRBD1. Germline CDR1 PRHDT, CDR2 FYEKMQ (reference sequence). The CDR3 spans 15 residues. CDR3 coding DNA: TGTGCCAGCAGCGTAGGGACAGGGCGACACAATGAGCAGTTCTTC. Translated: CASSVGTGRHNEQFF.

The rearrangement uses TRBV19 and TRBJ2-2; either TRBD1 or TRBD2 may fit D (5 bases each). The CDR3 runs to 14 residues. The germline gives CDR1 LNHDA, CDR2 SQIVND (reference sequence). The V and J ends lost 8 bases and 5 bases respectively, with 15 bases between them. The CDR3 nucleotides read TGTGCCAGTCAACGGGCAGGGAGAACCGGGGAGCTGTTTTTT. The encoded protein is CASQRAGRTGELFF.

This clonotype was observed many times. The rearrangement links TRBV7-9 to TRBJ2-1, with TRBD2 matching over 9 bases. The CDR3 totals 11 residues. Germline CDR1 reads SEHNR; CDR2 reads FQNEAQ (reference sequence). V shed 7 bases, J shed 10 bases, and the junction held 2 bases outside the gene matches. CDR3 protein: CASTLAGEQFF. In DNA, the CDR3 is TGTGCCAGCACCCTAGCGGGGGAGCAGTTCTTC.

This clonotype was counted ten times or more. The J gene is TRBJ2-7, the V gene TRBV6-6; D call uncertain. CDR1 and CDR2 from the germline V gene are MNHNY and SVGAGI (reference sequence). V was shortened by 6 bases and J by 7 bases, with 10 bases between the two germline ends. This CDR3 contains 11 residues. CDR3 in amino acids: CASSPRLEQYF. CDR3 DNA: TGTGCCAGCAGCCCTAGATTGGAGCAGTACTTC.